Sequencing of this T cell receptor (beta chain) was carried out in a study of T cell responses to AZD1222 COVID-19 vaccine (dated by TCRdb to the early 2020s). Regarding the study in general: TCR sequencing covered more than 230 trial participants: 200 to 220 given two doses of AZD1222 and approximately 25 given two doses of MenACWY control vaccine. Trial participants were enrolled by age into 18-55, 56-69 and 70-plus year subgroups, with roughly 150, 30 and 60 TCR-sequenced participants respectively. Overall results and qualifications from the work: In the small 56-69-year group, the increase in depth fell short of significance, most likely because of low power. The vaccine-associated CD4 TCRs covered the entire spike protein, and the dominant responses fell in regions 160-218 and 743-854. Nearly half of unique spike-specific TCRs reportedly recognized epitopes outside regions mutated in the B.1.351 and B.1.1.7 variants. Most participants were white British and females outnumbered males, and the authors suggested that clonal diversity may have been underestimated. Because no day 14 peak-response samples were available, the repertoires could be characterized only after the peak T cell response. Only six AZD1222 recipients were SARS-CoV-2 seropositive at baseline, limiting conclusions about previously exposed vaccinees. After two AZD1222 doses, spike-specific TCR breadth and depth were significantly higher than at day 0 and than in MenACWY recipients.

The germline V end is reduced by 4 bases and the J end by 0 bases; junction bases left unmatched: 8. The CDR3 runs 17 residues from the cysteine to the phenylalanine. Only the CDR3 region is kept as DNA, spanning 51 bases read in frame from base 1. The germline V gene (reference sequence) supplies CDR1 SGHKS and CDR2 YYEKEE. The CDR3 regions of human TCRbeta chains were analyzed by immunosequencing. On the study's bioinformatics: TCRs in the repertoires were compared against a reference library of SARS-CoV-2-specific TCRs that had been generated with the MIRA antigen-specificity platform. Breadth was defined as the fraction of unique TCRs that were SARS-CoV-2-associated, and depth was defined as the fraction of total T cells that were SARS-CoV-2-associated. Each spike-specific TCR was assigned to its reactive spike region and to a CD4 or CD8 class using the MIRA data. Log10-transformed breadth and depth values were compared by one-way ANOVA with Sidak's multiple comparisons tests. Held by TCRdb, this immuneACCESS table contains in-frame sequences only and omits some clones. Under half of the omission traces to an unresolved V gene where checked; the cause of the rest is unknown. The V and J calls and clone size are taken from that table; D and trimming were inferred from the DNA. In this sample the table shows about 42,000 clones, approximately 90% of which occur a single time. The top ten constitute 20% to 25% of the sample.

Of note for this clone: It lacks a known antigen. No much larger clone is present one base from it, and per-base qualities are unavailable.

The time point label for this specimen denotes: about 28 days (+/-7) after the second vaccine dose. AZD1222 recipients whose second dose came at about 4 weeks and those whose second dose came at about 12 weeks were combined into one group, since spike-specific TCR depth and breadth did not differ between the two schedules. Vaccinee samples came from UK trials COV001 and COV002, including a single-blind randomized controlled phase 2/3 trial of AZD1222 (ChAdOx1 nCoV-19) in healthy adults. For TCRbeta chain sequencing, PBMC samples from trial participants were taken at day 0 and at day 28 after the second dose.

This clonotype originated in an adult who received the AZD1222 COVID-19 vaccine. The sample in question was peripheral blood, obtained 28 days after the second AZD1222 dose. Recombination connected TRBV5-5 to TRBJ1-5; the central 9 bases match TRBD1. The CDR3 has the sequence CASSAGTGSYSNQPQHF. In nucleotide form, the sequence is TGTGCCAGCAGCGCAGGGACAGGGTCGTATAGCAATCAGCCCCAGCATTTT.